This entry features one T cell receptor beta chain sequence. Measured with immunoSEQ multiplex PCR; TCRdb has only the in-frame clones, and not every one. This sample has approximately 150,000 clones, with about 74% found just once. The record originates from a study of blood T cell repertoires in COVID-19. About the study: T cells, B-cell-depleted T cells, or PBMCs provided the cDNA or gDNA that served as material.

Germline CDR1 reads SGHVS; CDR2 reads FQNEAQ. The CDR3 spans 15 residues. Trimming took off 4 bases at V and 8 bases at J, with 15 bases between the two ends. The specimen sequenced was peripheral blood. The source of this sequence is a man aged 45 to 65 with acute or convalescent COVID-19. This sequence joins TRBV7-8 and TRBJ1-6; D is perhaps TRBD1 (6 bases). Here the CDR3 reads CASSSSPGGHSPLHF. CDR3 sequence (DNA): TGTGCCAGCAGCTCCAGCCCTGGGGGCCATTCACCCCTCCACTTT.